This T cell receptor beta chain was sequenced in a study of T cell repertoires in cytomegalovirus infection. Overall study: Shared public TCR beta signatures pointed to both CMV infection and a matching HLA type.

The length of the CDR3 is 14 residues. CDR1 and CDR2 (germline): SGHVS, FQNEAQ. The V end lost 2 bases, the J end lost 0 bases, and 5 bases lay between the germline ends. TCRdb passed the reads through MiXCR, listing each CDR3 protein once. The sample holds around 250,000 distinct CDR3 sequences, about 18% seen once. The sample was CD8+ T cells from PBMCs. The chain uses TRBV7-8 and TRBJ1-3; D unresolved. This clonotype was obtained from a human donor in good health (CMV status not recorded). Some clones in this sample may be carry-over from other donors' samples. CDR3 coding DNA: TGTGCCAGCAGCTTAAGACCCTCTGGAAACACCATATATTTT. Translation: CASSLRPSGNTIYF.